These 16 T cell receptor beta chains were sequenced from one sample in a study of blood T cell repertoires in COVID-19. The table came from immunoSEQ multiplex PCR; TCRdb's copy has only in-frame clones and leaves some out. The data contain around 130,000 clones, less than 90% of them singletons. Sample: PBMCs or T cells enriched from blood (not recorded which). These receptors came from a man aged 25 to 45 who had recovered from COVID-19.

This clone has more than one count but fewer than ten. This chain links TRBV15 with TRBJ2-1; tentatively, D is TRBD2 (7 bases). The V gene's germline CDR1 is LNHNV and CDR2 YYDKDF (reference sequence). The CDR3 runs 16 residues. V was shortened by 6 bases and J by 10 bases, with 25 bases between the two germline ends. CDR3 protein: CATRYQSSRGRGEQFF. CDR3 coding DNA: TGTGCCACCAGGTATCAATCCTCGCGGGGGCGGGGGGAGCAGTTCTTC.

The chain joins TRBV27 to TRBJ2-7; D perhaps matches TRBD2 (5 bases). Germline assignment: CDR1 MNHEY and CDR2 SMNVEV (reference sequence). V lost 4 bases to trimming and J lost 3 bases, with 7 bases between them. The CDR3 spans 12 residues. The CDR3 nucleotides are TGTGCCAGCAGTTCCGGGGTCTACGAGCAGTACTTC. Amino acids: CASSSGVYEQYF.

This clone was seen a single time. The chain carries TRBV4-1 and TRBJ2-7, with 12 bases matching TRBD2. J was trimmed by 3 bases and V by 0 bases; bases with no gene match: 3. Germline V lookup: CDR1 MGHRA, CDR2 YSYEKL. The length of the CDR3 is 16 residues. The DNA of the CDR3 is TGCGCCAGCAGCCAAGAAAGACTAGCGGGGGACTACGAGCAGTACTTC. Amino acid sequence: CASSQERLAGDYEQYF.

V is TRBV18 and J is TRBJ1-6, with TRBD1 identical over 8 bases. The CDR3 consists of 18 residues. V gave up 2 bases and J gave up 3 bases; unmatched junction bases: 9. Germline V gene sequence: CDR1 KGHSH, CDR2 LQKENI. Written as DNA, the CDR3 is TGTGCCAGCTCACCATACCCCGGGACAGGAGACTATAATTCACCCCTCCACTTT. Translation gives CASSPYPGTGDYNSPLHF.

The chain joins TRBV18 to TRBJ1-2; D remains ambiguous. V lost 3 bases to trimming and J lost 3 bases, with 11 bases between them. The germline V gene encodes CDR1 KGHSH and CDR2 LQKENI. The CDR3 has 14 residues. CDR3 coding DNA: TGTGCCAGCTCACCCCAGGATGATCACTATGGCTACACCTTC. Translated: CASSPQDDHYGYTF.

This clone was observed once. This chain links TRBV19 with TRBJ1-1, with D perhaps matching TRBD1 (6 bases). CDR1 and CDR2 from the germline V gene are LNHDA and SQIVND (reference sequence). The CDR3 sequence is 14 residues long. Trimming removed 4 bases from V and 10 bases from J, with 19 bases in between. CDR3 amino acids: CASSTQDRVWGAFF. The CDR3 DNA follows: TGTGCCAGTAGTACCCAGGACAGAGTGTGGGGAGCTTTCTTT.

In DNA form, the CDR3 reads TGTGCCAGCAGCTTAGGCCAGGCGGAGACCCAGTACTTC. Translated: CASSLGQAETQYF. The chain employs TRBV7-6 and TRBJ2-5; D is uncertain. Germline lookup yields CDR1 SGHVS and CDR2 FNYEAQ. V gave up 1 base and J gave up 5 bases, with 8 bases separating them. CDR3 length equals 13 residues.

The chain has TRBV10-2 and TRBJ1-5; possible D gene TRBD1, 5 bases. The CDR3 has 17 amino acids. Germline CDR1 WSHSY, CDR2 SAAADI. Trimming took 2 bases from V and 1 from J, leaving 15 bases between them. The CDR3 loop is CASSENEVGASNQPQHF. The CDR3 DNA reads as TGCGCCAGCAGTGAGAACGAAGTAGGGGCGAGCAATCAGCCCCAGCATTTT.

The chain employs TRBV6-5 and TRBJ2-3; a weak D match, TRBD1 (5 bases). From germline, CDR1 is MNHEY and CDR2 SVGAGI. The CDR3 has 16 amino acids. V lost 0 bases, J lost 0 bases, and 10 bases lay in between. This CDR3 is CASSYSFPGSTDTQYF. The CDR3 DNA follows: TGTGCCAGCAGTTACTCATTTCCAGGGAGCACAGATACGCAGTATTTT.

CDR3 sequence (DNA): TGTGCCAGCAGCACTAGCGGGGCGACCCAGTACTTC. Protein: CASSTSGATQYF. V gene TRBV12-3 or TRBV12-4 combines with J gene TRBJ2-5, with 10 bases identical to TRBD2. V lost 6 bases to trimming and J lost 7 bases; unmatched junction nucleotides: 2. The CDR3 is 12 residues long.

V is TRBV24-1 and J is TRBJ2-2; 8 bases align to TRBD1. CDR1 KGHDR and CDR2 SFDVKD come from the germline V gene. With V trimmed by 7 bases and J by 4 bases, 4 bases remained unmatched. CDR3 length: 14 residues. Here the CDR3 reads CATRGQGVTGELFF. Written as DNA, the CDR3 is TGTGCCACCAGAGGACAGGGAGTCACCGGGGAGCTGTTTTTT.

J is TRBJ2-1 and V is TRBV5-1, with 9 nucleotides matching TRBD1. V lost 0 bases to trimming and J lost 5 bases; unmatched junction nucleotides: 6. In germline, CDR1 is SGHRS, CDR2 YFSETQ. This CDR3 is built from 16 residues. In DNA form, the CDR3 reads TGCGCCAGCAGCTTGGCCGGGACAGGGAAAAACAATGAGCAGTTCTTC. Translated: CASSLAGTGKNNEQFF.

The V and J genes are TRBV27 and TRBJ2-1; 10 bases fit TRBD2. Looked up from germline, CDR1 is MNHEY and CDR2 is SMNVEV (reference sequence). The junction had 12 bases not matched to a gene; V was cut back by 6 bases and J by 7 bases. This CDR3 spans 16 amino acids. CDR3: CASSQAISGRSNEQFF. The CDR3 coding sequence is TGTGCCAGCAGCCAGGCGATTAGCGGGAGGTCTAATGAGCAGTTCTTC.

The sample holds a few counts of this clone. V gene TRBV6-4 combines with J gene TRBJ2-1, with 9 nucleotides matching TRBD2. This CDR3 has 15 residues. CDR1 and CDR2 from the germline V gene are MRHNA and SNTAGT. The junction had 4 bases not matched to a gene; V was cut back by 5 bases and J by 2 bases. The DNA of the CDR3 is TGTGCCAGCAGTTCTAGCGGGGAGCCCTACAATGAGCAGTTCTTC. Residues: CASSSSGEPYNEQFF.

The V call is TRBV19, the J call TRBJ1-2; 8 bases line up with TRBD1. V trimming: 3 bases; J trimming: 3 bases; junction bases outside the gene matches: 24. The CDR3 contains 21 residues. Germline V lookup: CDR1 LNHDA, CDR2 SQIVND (reference sequence). In nucleotides, the CDR3 is TGTGCCAGTAGTATGCCCTTCGGACAGGGTTCGCCATTGTCCCCCTACTATGGCTACACCTTC. Protein sequence: CASSMPFGQGSPLSPYYGYTF.

The V and J genes are TRBV10-2 and TRBJ1-1, with TRBD1 identical over 9 bases. The germline CDR1 and CDR2 sequences are WSHSY and SAAADI. Trimming cost V 5 bases and J 5 bases; bases outside gene matches: 6. The CDR3 is made up of 14 amino acids. The CDR3 region has the DNA TGCGCCAGCAGTACCGACAGGGGGGGGACTGAAGCTTTCTTT. Translating it yields CASSTDRGGTEAFF.